In this sample, the clone carrying this T cell receptor (beta chain) turned up many times. Its antigen remains unidentified. Stable Graves' hyperthyroidism meant no ophthalmopathy progression within 18 months. With a duration under 2 months, the hyperthyroidism was newly diagnosed in patients aged 18 to 65. In making diagnoses, clinical symptoms, serum thyroxine and TRAb, thyroid ultrasound and orbital computed tomography were all used. The data were taken from a study of T cells in Graves' hyperthyroidism and ophthalmopathy. Regarding the study as a whole: Ophthalmopathy was told apart from stable hyperthyroidism by a 13 V-J model.

Amplification of TCR beta CDR3 regions used RNA as the template. With the HTBI primer set, the TCR CDR3 went through a first round of RT-PCR. Each CDR3 protein gets one entry after TCRdb re-called the multiplex PCR reads with MiXCR. The sample carries more than 40,000 distinct CDR3 sequences, approximately 50% recorded once. Sequenced sample: peripheral blood or thyroid tissue (not recorded which). This TCR came from a woman in her 50s with Graves' hyperthyroidism.

CDR3 protein: CASSSTGVGPYGYTF. The CDR3 coding sequence is TGTGCCAGCAGCTCCACGGGGGTGGGCCCCTATGGCTACACCTTC. V usage is TRBV5-4 and J usage is TRBJ1-2, with TRBD1 as a possible D gene (5 bases). V lost 3 bases and J 4 bases, leaving 16 bases between the germline ends. This CDR3 contains 15 residues. From germline, CDR1 is SGHNT and CDR2 YYREEE (reference sequence).